The 32 T cell receptor beta chains listed next were all sequenced from one sample in a study of blood T cell repertoires in COVID-19. Clones were read by immunoSEQ multiplex PCR, and TCRdb kept only the in-frame ones, dropping some. The data hold 200,000 to 250,000 clones, with about 80% observed a single time. Sequenced sample: PBMCs or T cells enriched from blood (not recorded which). These receptors came from a woman aged 50 to 60 who had been exposed to COVID-19.

This clone was picked up a small number of times. The V call is TRBV7-9, the J call TRBJ1-1; TRBD1 matches at 8 bases. There are 16 residues in the CDR3. Unmatched junction bases numbered 10, after V lost 5 bases and J lost 2 bases. The germline gives CDR1 SEHNR, CDR2 FQNEAQ (reference sequence). The CDR3 bases are TGTGCCAGCAGCCGCTGGACAGGGAATGAAAACACTGAAGCTTTCTTT. The encoded protein is CASSRWTGNENTEAFF.

As DNA, the CDR3 is TGTGCCAGCAGCCATAGAAGGGGGGAGGGAACTGAAGCTTTCTTT. Amino acid sequence: CASSHRRGEGTEAFF. This sequence joins TRBV4-2 and TRBJ1-1; D is perhaps TRBD1 (6 bases). The V gene lost 3 bases and the J gene lost 5 bases, with 16 bases spanning the gap. CDR1 LGHNA and CDR2 YNFKEQ come from the germline V gene. The CDR3 contains 15 residues.

In this sample, this clone turned up a few times. The chain joins TRBV6-2 or TRBV6-3 to TRBJ1-6, with a possible D match to TRBD1 (5 bases). Between the trimmed V and J ends, which lost 6 bases and 9 bases, there was a span of 18 bases. CDR3 length: 15 amino acids. Per the germline V gene, CDR1 is MNHEY and CDR2 is SVGEGT. This CDR3 is CASSPGFLGGSPLHF. CDR3 nucleotides: TGTGCCAGCAGCCCAGGGTTCCTCGGGGGTTCACCCCTCCACTTT.

V usage is TRBV19 and J usage is TRBJ1-5, with D possibly being TRBD1 (6 bases). In germline, CDR1 is LNHDA, CDR2 SQIVND (reference sequence). The CDR3 runs to 16 residues. Between the trimmed V and J ends, which lost 4 bases and 0 bases, there was a span of 13 bases. In nucleotides, the CDR3 is TGTGCCAGTAGTACTAGGGGGGGAGGTAGCAATCAGCCCCAGCATTTT. This translates into CASSTRGGGSNQPQHF.

In its sample, this clone was seen a few times. V is TRBV11-2 and J is TRBJ1-3; no clear D. Trimming removed 8 bases from V and 0 bases from J, with 11 bases in between. Germline-derived CDR1 and CDR2 are SGHAT and FQNNGV. This CDR3 contains 14 residues. The CDR3 sequence: CASHTETSGNTIYF. CDR3 coding DNA: TGTGCCAGCCATACAGAGACCTCTGGAAACACCATATATTTT.

This clone occurred a few times. The J gene is TRBJ2-1, the V gene TRBV6-5; 7 bases are a match to TRBD2. The CDR3 sequence is 14 residues long. Germline V gene data show CDR1 as MNHEY and CDR2 as SVGAGI. With V trimmed by 4 bases and J by 8 bases, 8 bases remained unmatched. The CDR3 loop reads CASSSQSGVYEQFF. In nucleotides, the CDR3 is TGTGCCAGCAGTTCCCAGAGCGGGGTATATGAGCAGTTCTTC.

V and J are TRBV10-3 and TRBJ2-2, with D uncertain. CDR1 ENHRY and CDR2 SYGVKD come from the germline V gene. Trimming left V 3 bases short and J 5 bases short, with 10 bases between. This CDR3 is 14 amino acids long. CDR3 DNA: TGTGCCATCAGTGATGGTGCGGTTACCGGGGAGCTGTTTTTT. Its protein product is CAISDGAVTGELFF.

The chain uses TRBV2 and TRBJ1-1; D is perhaps TRBD1 (5 bases). Germline lookup yields CDR1 SNHLY and CDR2 FYNNEI. V was shortened by 7 bases and J by 10 bases, with 19 bases between the two germline ends. The CDR3 has 13 residues. Here the CDR3 reads CASTSRLGRSAFF. Here the CDR3 DNA reads TGTGCCAGCACCTCAAGACTGGGGCGCTCAGCTTTCTTT.

This rearrangement joins TRBV30 to TRBJ2-7; 9 nucleotides agree with TRBD1. CDR3 length equals 14 residues. V shed 1 base, J shed 3 bases, and the junction held 4 bases outside the gene matches. Germline-derived CDR1 and CDR2 are GTSNPN and SVGIG (reference sequence). In DNA, the CDR3 is TGTGCCTGGAGTGCCGGGACAGGGATCTACGAGCAGTACTTC. Translated: CAWSAGTGIYEQYF.

The rearrangement joins TRBV24-1 to TRBJ2-1, with 7 bases fitting TRBD1. This CDR3 is 18 amino acids long. V shed 4 bases and J 0 bases; nucleotides not matched to a gene: 11. Germline-derived CDR1 and CDR2 are KGHDR and SFDVKD. CDR3 coding DNA: TGTGCCACCAGTGACCCAGTGACAGGGCCGAACTCCTACAATGAGCAGTTCTTC. It translates to CATSDPVTGPNSYNEQFF.

Only one count was recorded for this clone. The chain combines TRBV12-3 or TRBV12-4 with TRBJ1-2; 8 nucleotides agree with TRBD1. This CDR3 is 12 amino acids long. J was trimmed by 8 bases and V by 6 bases; bases with no gene match: 5. The CDR3 bases are TGTGCCAGCAGCCTGACAGGGGTAGGCTACACCTTC. Amino acids: CASSLTGVGYTF.

J is TRBJ1-1 and V is TRBV5-1, with a tentative D call TRBD1 (5 bases). This CDR3 has 15 residues. The V gene's germline CDR1 is SGHRS and CDR2 YFSETQ. Trimming cost V 2 bases and J 5 bases, with 16 bases left between them. The CDR3 loop reads CASSFGGSGFTEAFF. CDR3 sequence (DNA): TGCGCCAGCAGCTTTGGGGGGTCCGGATTTACTGAAGCTTTCTTT.

This clone has just a few counts. V gene TRBV5-1 combines with J gene TRBJ1-5; D might be TRBD1 (6 bases). Trimming left V 1 base short and J 2 bases short, with 10 bases between. Germline-derived CDR1 and CDR2 are SGHRS and YFSETQ. The CDR3 sequence is 15 residues long. The CDR3 region has the DNA TGCGCCAGCAGCTTGACAGGGAGAGGCAATCAGCCCCAGCATTTT. Residues: CASSLTGRGNQPQHF.

The chain combines TRBV9 with TRBJ1-6, with TRBD1 as a possible D gene (5 bases). The V gene's germline CDR1 is SGDLS and CDR2 YYNGEE. CDR3 length equals 12 residues. Trimming took 4 bases from V and 13 from J, leaving 12 bases between them. CDR3 in DNA: TGTGCCAGCAGCTCACCCCGGGGGCCCCTCCACTTT. The encoded protein is CASSSPRGPLHF.

The chain has TRBV9 and TRBJ2-2; TRBD2 matches 11 bases. CDR1 and CDR2 (germline): SGDLS, YYNGEE. This CDR3 comprises 14 residues. J was trimmed by 8 bases and V by 4 bases; bases with no gene match: 4. The CDR3 DNA follows: TGTGCCAGCAGCCCCCGGACTAGCGGGGGGGAGCTGTTTTTT. Protein: CASSPRTSGGELFF.

V is TRBV11-2 and J is TRBJ1-1; TRBD1 agrees at 8 bases. V lost 0 bases, J lost 1 base, and 1 base stayed unmatched. The V gene's germline CDR1 is SGHAT and CDR2 FQNNGV. CDR3 length: 15 amino acids. The CDR3 protein is CASSLEGTGNTEAFF. CDR3 sequence (DNA): TGTGCCAGCAGCTTAGAGGGGACAGGGAACACTGAAGCTTTCTTT.

V gene TRBV7-9 combines with J gene TRBJ1-2; 8 bases are a match to TRBD1. CDR3 length: 14 amino acids. Germline loops: CDR1 SEHNR, CDR2 FQNEAQ (reference sequence). The J segment lost 8 bases and the V segment lost 5 bases, leaving 10 bases of the junction unmatched. The CDR3 DNA reads TGTGCCAGCAGCCTTCCCGGACAGGGCGGCGGCTACACCTTC. Translated, it gives CASSLPGQGGGYTF.

Comment on this clone: Other DNA sequences of this sample code for an identical CDR3. The CDR3 DNA reads as TGTGCCAGCTCCCCCGACAGGGAAAATCAGCCCCAGCATTTT. The encoded protein is CASSPDRENQPQHF. This chain joins TRBV18 and TRBJ1-5; the match to TRBD1 covers 7 bases. CDR3 size: 14 residues. The germline V gene has CDR1 KGHSH and CDR2 LQKENI. Trimming at V came to 6 bases and at J to 4 bases, leaving 6 bases not matched to a gene.

The table lists this clone with a count of one. The chain couples TRBV29-1 to TRBJ2-5; TRBD2 matches at 12 bases. Trimming removed 6 bases from V and 6 bases from J; junction bases left unmatched: 8. The CDR3 is made up of 14 amino acids. Germline lookup yields CDR1 SQVTM and CDR2 ANQGSEA. The CDR3, as DNA: TGCAGCGTGTCGGCTAGCGGGGGGGGACAGACCCAGTACTTC. Protein: CSVSASGGGQTQYF.

This chain uses TRBV9 with TRBJ1-1; 7 bases fit TRBD1. J gave up 4 bases and V 0 bases, and 12 bases lay outside the gene matches. Germline values: CDR1 SGDLS, CDR2 YYNGEE. The CDR3 totals 17 residues. In DNA form, the CDR3 reads TGTGCCAGCAGCGTAGGGCCTCGGACAGGTCGAAGCACTGAAGCTTTCTTT. This gives the protein CASSVGPRTGRSTEAFF.

Written as DNA, the CDR3 is TGTGCCACCAGCAGACTTAGGACTAGCACAGATACGCAGTATTTT. Translation: CATSRLRTSTDTQYF. The chain has TRBV15 and TRBJ2-3, with D possibly being TRBD2 (5 bases). Germline CDR1 is LNHNV and CDR2 is YYDKDF (reference sequence). The germline V and J ends were trimmed by 2 bases and 0 bases, with 9 bases remaining between them. The CDR3 sequence is 15 residues long.

The chain links TRBV6-2 or TRBV6-3 to TRBJ2-1, with 8 bases aligning to TRBD2. With 0 bases clipped from V and 2 bases from J, the junction kept 3 bases outside the gene matches. The CDR3 length is 16 residues. Looked up from germline, CDR1 is MNHEY and CDR2 is SVGEGT. The CDR3 DNA reads as TGTGCCAGCAGTTACTCAGCGGGGGTGACCTACAATGAGCAGTTCTTC. It is translated as CASSYSAGVTYNEQFF.

The chain is built from TRBV28 and TRBJ1-6; tentative D call: TRBD1 (5 bases). The CDR3 has 16 amino acids. Germline CDR1 is MDHEN and CDR2 is SYDVKM. V was trimmed by 8 bases and J by 10 bases, leaving 24 bases between them. CDR3 nucleotides: TGTGCCAGCCTGAGCAGGAGTCCGGCAGGGCGATCACCCCTCCACTTT. Its translation is CASLSRSPAGRSPLHF.

The J gene is TRBJ1-5, the V gene TRBV12-3 or TRBV12-4, with a possible D match to TRBD1 (5 bases). V was clipped by 5 bases and J by 6 bases, with 11 bases between them. The CDR3 loop spans 13 amino acids. CDR3 bases: TGTGCCAGCAGTCGCGACGGGGGTCAGCCCCAGCATTTT. Protein sequence: CASSRDGGQPQHF.

This clone was seen many times. The V gene is TRBV9, the J gene TRBJ1-4; TRBD1 aligns across 7 bases. V shed 3 bases and J 11 bases; nucleotides not matched to a gene: 19. CDR1 and CDR2 from the germline V gene are SGDLS and YYNGEE. The CDR3 runs to 17 residues. In DNA form, the CDR3 reads TGTGCCAGCAGCGAGGGGGCGAAAATGGACTCATTGGGTAAACTGTTTTTT. As protein: CASSEGAKMDSLGKLFF.

The gene calls are TRBV4-3 and TRBJ1-5; TRBD1 matches 9 bases. The CDR3 totals 14 residues. V lost 5 bases, J lost 9 bases, and 8 bases stayed unmatched. Germline values: CDR1 LGHNA, CDR2 YSLEER. In DNA, the CDR3 is TGCGCCAGCAGCTCTGGACAGGGGAAATCGCCCCAGCATTTT. It yields the protein CASSSGQGKSPQHF.

This clone has only one observation. The genes are TRBV2 and TRBJ2-2; D is unclear. This CDR3 contains 14 residues. Per germline, CDR1 SNHLY and CDR2 FYNNEI. V was shortened by 3 bases and J by 4 bases, with 9 bases between the two germline ends. This CDR3 reads CASSDRSRTGELFF. The CDR3, as DNA: TGTGCCAGCAGTGACAGGTCCCGCACCGGGGAGCTGTTTTTT.

This clone turned up a few times. The rearrangement joins TRBV2 to TRBJ1-2; D is possibly TRBD1 (6 bases). Germline V gives CDR1 SNHLY, CDR2 FYNNEI. The CDR3 extends over 15 amino acids. Trimming cost V 6 bases and J 2 bases, with 16 bases left between them. The CDR3 DNA is TGTGCCAGCAGGTTACAGGGAGCCCTCAACTATGGCTACACCTTC. Translating it yields CASRLQGALNYGYTF.

V and J are TRBV10-3 and TRBJ1-3; TRBD1 is a possible D gene (6 bases). There are 13 residues in the CDR3. Trimming left V 9 bases short and J 0 bases short, with 9 bases between. Germline CDR1 is ENHRY and CDR2 is SYGVKD. CDR3 nucleotide sequence: TGTGCCATTACAGGGAGCTCTGGAAACACCATATATTTT. This encodes CAITGSSGNTIYF.

The genes are TRBV10-3 and TRBJ2-2; D ambiguous. Germline CDR1 ENHRY, CDR2 SYGVKD. Trimming removed 2 bases at V and 3 bases at J, with 4 bases between. CDR3 length equals 13 residues. The CDR3 coding sequence is TGTGCCATCAGTGAGCAGGACACCGGGGAGCTGTTTTTT. Translation gives CAISEQDTGELFF.

This chain connects TRBV2 to TRBJ1-2, with no clear D. The CDR3 has 13 amino acids. Per the germline V gene, CDR1 is SNHLY and CDR2 is FYNNEI. The ends were cut back, 8 bases at V and 4 bases at J, with 14 bases in the middle. CDR3 DNA: TGTGCCAGCCGCAAGGAGGACTCCTATGGCTACACCTTC. Translating gives CASRKEDSYGYTF.

This sequence joins TRBV2 and TRBJ2-7; 15 nucleotides agree with TRBD2. V trimming: 6 bases; J trimming: 0 bases; junction bases outside the gene matches: 6. The CDR3 has 17 residues. CDR1 is SNHLY and CDR2 is FYNNEI in the germline V gene. As DNA, the CDR3 is TGTGCCAGCAGCTATGGACTAGCGGGGGGGTTCTCCTACGAGCAGTACTTC. Translation gives CASSYGLAGGFSYEQYF.